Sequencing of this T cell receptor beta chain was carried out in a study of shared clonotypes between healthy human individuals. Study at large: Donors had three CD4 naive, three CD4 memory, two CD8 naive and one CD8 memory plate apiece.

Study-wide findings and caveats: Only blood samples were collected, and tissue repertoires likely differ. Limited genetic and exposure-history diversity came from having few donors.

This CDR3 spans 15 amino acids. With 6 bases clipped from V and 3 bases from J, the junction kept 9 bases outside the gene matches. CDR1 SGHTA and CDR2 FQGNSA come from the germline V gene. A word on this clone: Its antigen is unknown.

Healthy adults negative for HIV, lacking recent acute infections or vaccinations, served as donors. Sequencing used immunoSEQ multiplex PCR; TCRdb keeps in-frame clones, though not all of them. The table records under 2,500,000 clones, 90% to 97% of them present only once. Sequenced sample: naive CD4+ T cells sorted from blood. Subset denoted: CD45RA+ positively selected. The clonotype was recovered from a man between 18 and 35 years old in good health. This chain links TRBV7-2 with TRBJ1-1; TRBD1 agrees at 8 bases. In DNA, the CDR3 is TGTGCCAGCAGGGGGAGCCGGACAGGGTACACTGAAGCTTTCTTT. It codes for CASRGSRTGYTEAFF.